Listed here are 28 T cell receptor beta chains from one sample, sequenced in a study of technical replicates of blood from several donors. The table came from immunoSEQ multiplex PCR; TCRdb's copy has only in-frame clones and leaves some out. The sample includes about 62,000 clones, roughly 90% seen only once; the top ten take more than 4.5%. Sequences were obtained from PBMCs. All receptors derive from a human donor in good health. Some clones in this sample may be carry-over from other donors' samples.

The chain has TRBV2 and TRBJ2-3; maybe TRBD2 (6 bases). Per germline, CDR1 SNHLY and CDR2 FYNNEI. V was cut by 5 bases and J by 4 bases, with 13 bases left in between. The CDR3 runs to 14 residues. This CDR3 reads CASSLAVGADTQYF. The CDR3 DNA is TGTGCCAGCAGTTTAGCGGTGGGTGCAGATACGCAGTATTTT.

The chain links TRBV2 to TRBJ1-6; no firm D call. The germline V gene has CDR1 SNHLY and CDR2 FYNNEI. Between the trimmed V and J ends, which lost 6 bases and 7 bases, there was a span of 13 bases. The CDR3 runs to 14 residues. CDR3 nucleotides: TGTGCCAGCAGCGAATCGGGCGGGAATTCACCCCTCCACTTT. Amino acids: CASSESGGNSPLHF. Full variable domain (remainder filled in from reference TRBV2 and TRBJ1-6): EPEVTQTPSHQVTQMGQEVILRCVPISNHLYFYWYRQILGQKVEFLVSFYNNEISEKSEIFDDQFSVERPDGSNFTLKIRSTKLEDSAMYFCASSESGGNSPLHFGNGTRLTVT.

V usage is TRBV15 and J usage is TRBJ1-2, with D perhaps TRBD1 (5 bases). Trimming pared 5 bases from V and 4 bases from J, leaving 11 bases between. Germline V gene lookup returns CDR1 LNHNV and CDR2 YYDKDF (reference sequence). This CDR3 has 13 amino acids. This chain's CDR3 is CATSGGVAYGYTF. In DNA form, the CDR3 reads TGTGCCACCAGCGGGGGGGTTGCCTATGGCTACACCTTC. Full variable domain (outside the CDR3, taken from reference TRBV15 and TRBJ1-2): DAMVIQNPRYQVTQFGKPVTLSCSQTLNHNVMYWYQQKSSQAPKLLFHYYDKDFNNEADTPDNFQSRRPNTSFCFLDIRSPGLGDTAMYLCATSGGVAYGYTFGSGTRLTVV.

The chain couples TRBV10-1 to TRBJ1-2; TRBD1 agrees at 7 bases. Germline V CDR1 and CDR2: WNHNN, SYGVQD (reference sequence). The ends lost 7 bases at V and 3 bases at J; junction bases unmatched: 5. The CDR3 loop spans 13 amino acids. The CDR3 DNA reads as TGCGCCAGCACCGAAACAGGGGACTATGGCTACACCTTC. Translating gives CASTETGDYGYTF.

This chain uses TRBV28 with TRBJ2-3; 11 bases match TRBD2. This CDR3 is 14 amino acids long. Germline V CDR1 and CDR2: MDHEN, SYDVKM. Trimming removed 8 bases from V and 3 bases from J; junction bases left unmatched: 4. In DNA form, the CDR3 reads TGTGCCAGCTCGGGACTAGCGGCTACAGATACGCAGTATTTT. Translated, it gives CASSGLAATDTQYF.

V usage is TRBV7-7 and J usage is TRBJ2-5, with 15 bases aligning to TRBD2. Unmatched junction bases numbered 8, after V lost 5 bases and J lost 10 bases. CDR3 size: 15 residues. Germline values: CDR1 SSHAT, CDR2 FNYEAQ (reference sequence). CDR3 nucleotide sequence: TGTGCCAGCAGCCCGGGACTAGCGGGAGGATGGGGCCAGTACTTC. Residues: CASSPGLAGGWGQYF.

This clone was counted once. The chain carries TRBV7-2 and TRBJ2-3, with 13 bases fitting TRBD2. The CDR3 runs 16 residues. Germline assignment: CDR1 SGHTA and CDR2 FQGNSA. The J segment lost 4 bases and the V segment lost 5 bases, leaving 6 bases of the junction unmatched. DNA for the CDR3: TGTGCCAGCAGCCCGCGGACTAGCGGGGGCGCAGATACGCAGTATTTT. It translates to CASSPRTSGGADTQYF.

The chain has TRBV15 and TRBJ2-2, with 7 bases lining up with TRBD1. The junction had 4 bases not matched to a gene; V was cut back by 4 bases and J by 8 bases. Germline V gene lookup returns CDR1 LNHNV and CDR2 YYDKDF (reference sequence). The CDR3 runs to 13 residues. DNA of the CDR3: TGTGCCACCAGCACTGAACAGGGGGGGGAGCTGTTTTTT. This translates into CATSTEQGGELFF.

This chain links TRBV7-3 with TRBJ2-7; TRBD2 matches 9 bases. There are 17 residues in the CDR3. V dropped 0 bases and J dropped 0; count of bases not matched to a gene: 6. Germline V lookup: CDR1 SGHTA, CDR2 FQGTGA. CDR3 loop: CASSLTSGGAVSYEQYF. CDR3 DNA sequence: TGTGCCAGCAGCTTAACTAGCGGGGGAGCAGTCTCCTACGAGCAGTACTTC.

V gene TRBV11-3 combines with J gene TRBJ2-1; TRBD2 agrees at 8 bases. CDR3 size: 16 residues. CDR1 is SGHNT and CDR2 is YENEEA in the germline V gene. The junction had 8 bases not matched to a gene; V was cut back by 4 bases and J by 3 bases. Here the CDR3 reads CASSSTWAGGYNEQFF. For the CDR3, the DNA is TGTGCCAGCAGCTCTACCTGGGCGGGGGGCTACAATGAGCAGTTCTTC.

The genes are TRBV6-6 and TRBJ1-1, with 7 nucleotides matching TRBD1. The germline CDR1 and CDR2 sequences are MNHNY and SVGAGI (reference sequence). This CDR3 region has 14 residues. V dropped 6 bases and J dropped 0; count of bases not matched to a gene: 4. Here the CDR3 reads CASSPQGLNTEAFF. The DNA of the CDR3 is TGTGCCAGCAGCCCACAGGGGCTGAACACTGAAGCTTTCTTT.

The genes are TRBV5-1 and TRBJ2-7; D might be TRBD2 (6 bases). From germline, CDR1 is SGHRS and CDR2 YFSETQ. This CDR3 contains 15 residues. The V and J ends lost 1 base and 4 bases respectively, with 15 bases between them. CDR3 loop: CASSLMVGTGYEQYF. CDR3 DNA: TGCGCCAGCAGCTTGATGGTAGGGACTGGGTACGAGCAGTACTTC. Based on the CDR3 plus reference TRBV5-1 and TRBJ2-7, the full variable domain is KAGVTQTPRYLIKTRGQQVTLSCSPISGHRSVSWYQQTPGQGLQFLFEYFSETQRNKGNFPGRFSGRQFSNSRSEMNVSTLELGDSALYLCASSLMVGTGYEQYFGPGTRLTVT.

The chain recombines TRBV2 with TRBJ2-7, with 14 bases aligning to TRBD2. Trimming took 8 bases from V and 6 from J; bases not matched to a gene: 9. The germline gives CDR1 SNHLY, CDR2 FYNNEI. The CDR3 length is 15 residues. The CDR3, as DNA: TGTGCCAGCTTAAAACCGGGACTAGCGGGAGTCGAGCAGTACTTC. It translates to CASLKPGLAGVEQYF.

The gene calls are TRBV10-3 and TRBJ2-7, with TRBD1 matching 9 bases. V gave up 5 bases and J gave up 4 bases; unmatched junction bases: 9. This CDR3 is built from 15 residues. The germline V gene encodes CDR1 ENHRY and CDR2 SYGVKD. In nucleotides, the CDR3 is TGTGCCATCAGTAGCCCAGGGACAGGGCGGTACGAGCAGTACTTC. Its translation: CAISSPGTGRYEQYF.

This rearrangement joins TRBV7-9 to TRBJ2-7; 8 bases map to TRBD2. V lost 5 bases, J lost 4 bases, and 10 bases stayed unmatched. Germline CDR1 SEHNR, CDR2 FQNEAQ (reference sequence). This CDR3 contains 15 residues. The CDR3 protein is CASSPGAGEEYEQYF. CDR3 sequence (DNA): TGTGCCAGCAGCCCAGGAGCGGGAGAGGAGTACGAGCAGTACTTC.

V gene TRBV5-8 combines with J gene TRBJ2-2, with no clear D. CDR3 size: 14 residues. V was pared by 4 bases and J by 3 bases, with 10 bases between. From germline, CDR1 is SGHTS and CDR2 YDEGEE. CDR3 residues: CASSPPGYTGELFF. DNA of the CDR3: TGTGCCAGCAGCCCCCCAGGTTACACCGGGGAGCTGTTTTTT.

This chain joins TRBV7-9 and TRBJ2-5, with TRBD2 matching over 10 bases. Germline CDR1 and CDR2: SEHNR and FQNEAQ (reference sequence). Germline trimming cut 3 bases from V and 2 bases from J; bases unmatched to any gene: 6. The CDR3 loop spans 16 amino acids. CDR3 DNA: TGTGCCAGCAGCTTCAAGTTAGCGGGAGGACAAGAGACCCAGTACTTC. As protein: CASSFKLAGGQETQYF.

The CDR3 sequence is CASSYWKASGAAEQFF. The DNA for the CDR3 is TGTGCCAGCAGTTACTGGAAGGCTAGCGGAGCCGCTGAGCAGTTCTTC. The chain joins TRBV6-5 to TRBJ2-1; 7 positions match TRBD2. The V and J ends lost 1 base and 9 bases, in that order; junction bases with no gene match: 12. CDR3 length: 16 residues. The germline V gene has CDR1 MNHEY and CDR2 SVGAGI.

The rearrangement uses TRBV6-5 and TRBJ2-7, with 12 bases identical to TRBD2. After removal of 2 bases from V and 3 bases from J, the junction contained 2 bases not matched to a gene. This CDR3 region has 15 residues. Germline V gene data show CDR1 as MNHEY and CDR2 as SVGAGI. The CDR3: CASSYTSGRYYEQYF. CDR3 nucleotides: TGTGCCAGCAGTTACACTAGCGGGAGGTACTACGAGCAGTACTTC.

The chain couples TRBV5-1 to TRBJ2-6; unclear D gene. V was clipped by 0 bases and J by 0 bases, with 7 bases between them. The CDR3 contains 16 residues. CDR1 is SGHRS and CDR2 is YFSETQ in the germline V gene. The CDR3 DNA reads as TGCGCCAGCAGCTTGGTAGTGGTCTCTGGGGCCAACGTCCTGACTTTC. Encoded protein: CASSLVVVSGANVLTF.

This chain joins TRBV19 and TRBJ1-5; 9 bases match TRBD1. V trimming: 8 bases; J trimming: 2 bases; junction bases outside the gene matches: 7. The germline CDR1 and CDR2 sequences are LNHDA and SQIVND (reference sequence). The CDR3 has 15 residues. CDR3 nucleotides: TGTGCCAGTGGGAGGACAGGGGCCGGCAATCAGCCCCAGCATTTT. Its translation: CASGRTGAGNQPQHF.

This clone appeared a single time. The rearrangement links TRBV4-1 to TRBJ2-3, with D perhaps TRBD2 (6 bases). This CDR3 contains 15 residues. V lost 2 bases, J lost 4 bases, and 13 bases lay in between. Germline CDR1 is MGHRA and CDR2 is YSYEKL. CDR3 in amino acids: CASSQPPTGADTQYF. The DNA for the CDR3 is TGCGCCAGCAGCCAACCACCCACGGGGGCAGATACGCAGTATTTT.

CDR3 loop: CASGLVRTGNEQFF. The CDR3 region has the DNA TGTGCTAGTGGTTTGGTACGGACAGGCAATGAGCAGTTCTTC. The chain combines TRBV12-5 with TRBJ2-1; 7 nucleotides agree with TRBD1. This CDR3 spans 14 amino acids. The trim removed 0 bases at V and 6 bases at J, leaving 2 bases unmatched. Germline V gene data show CDR1 as LGHNT and CDR2 as FRNRAP.

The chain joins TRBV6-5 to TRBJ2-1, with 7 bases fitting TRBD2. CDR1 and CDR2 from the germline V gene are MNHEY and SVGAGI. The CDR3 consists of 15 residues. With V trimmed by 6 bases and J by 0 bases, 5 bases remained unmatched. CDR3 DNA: TGTGCCAGCAGCCAAGGCGGGGGCTCCTACAATGAGCAGTTCTTC. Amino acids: CASSQGGGSYNEQFF.

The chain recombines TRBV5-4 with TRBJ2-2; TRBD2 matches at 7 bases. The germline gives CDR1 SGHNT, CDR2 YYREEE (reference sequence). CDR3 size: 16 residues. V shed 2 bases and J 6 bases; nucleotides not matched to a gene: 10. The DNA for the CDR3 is TGTGCCAGCAGCTTAGACTGGGGGGGGTCTCCCGGGGAGCTGTTTTTT. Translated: CASSLDWGGSPGELFF.

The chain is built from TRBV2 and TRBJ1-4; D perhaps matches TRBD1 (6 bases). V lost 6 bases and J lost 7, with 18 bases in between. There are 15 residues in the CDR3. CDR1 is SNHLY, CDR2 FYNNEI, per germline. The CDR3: CASRGQGPLGEKLFF. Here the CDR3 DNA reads TGTGCCAGCAGAGGTCAGGGGCCACTGGGTGAAAAACTGTTTTTT.

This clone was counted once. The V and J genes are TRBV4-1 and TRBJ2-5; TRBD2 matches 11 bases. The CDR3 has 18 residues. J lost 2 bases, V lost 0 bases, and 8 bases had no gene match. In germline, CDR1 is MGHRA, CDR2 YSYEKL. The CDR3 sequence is CASSQERGTSGFQETQYF. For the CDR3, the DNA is TGCGCCAGCAGCCAAGAAAGGGGGACTAGCGGATTTCAAGAGACCCAGTACTTC.

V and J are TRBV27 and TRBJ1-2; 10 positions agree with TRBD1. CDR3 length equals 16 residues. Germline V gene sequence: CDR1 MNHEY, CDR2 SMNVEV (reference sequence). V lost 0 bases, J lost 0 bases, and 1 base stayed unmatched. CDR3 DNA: TGTGCCAGCAGTTTATCGGGGACAGGGGCTAACTATGGCTACACCTTC. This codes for CASSLSGTGANYGYTF.